This is a list of T cell receptor beta chains from one sample in a study of STAT5B mutations in CD4+ large granular lymphocyte leukemia. Data came from immunoSEQ multiplex PCR; TCRdb stores just in-frame clones and leaves some out. Altogether under 50,000 clones are present, 84% being singletons, with the ten largest covering roughly 0.35%. The sequenced sample was CD4+ T cells from blood buffy coats. All receptors come from a human donor in good health. Both conserved end residues are part of each CDR3. D genes are given only for firm matches. Some rows mark clone size as missing; the rest say once, few, many or name a class of expanded clone.

.	TRBV5-4	TRBJ1-1	13	.	CASSDRSVTEAFF	TGTGCCAGCTCCGACAGATCGGTCACTGAAGCTTTCTTT
.	TRBV18	TRBJ1-1	12	.	CASSLQEREAFF	TGTGCCAGCTCACTGCAAGAAAGAGAAGCTTTCTTT
.	TRBV4-1	TRBJ1-1	17	TRBD1	CASSQGSARDRGRGAFF	TGCGCCAGCAGCCAAGGTTCCGCCCGGGACAGGGGGCGAGGAGCTTTCTTT
.	TRBV15	TRBJ1-1	14	.	CATSPRAARTEAFF	TGTGCCACCAGCCCGCGGGCGGCCCGCACTGAAGCTTTCTTT
.	TRBV11-3	TRBJ1-2	13	.	CASSQRGGVGYTF	TGTGCCAGCAGCCAACGGGGTGGGGTAGGCTACACCTTC
.	TRBV7-9	TRBJ2-7	15	.	CASSFSTFRGREQYF	TGTGCCAGCAGCTTCTCCACCTTCAGGGGTCGCGAGCAGTACTTC
.	TRBV9	TRBJ1-5	13	.	CASSVADGGPQHF	TGTGCCAGCAGCGTAGCTGACGGGGGGCCCCAGCATTTT
.	TRBV27	TRBJ1-2	15	.	CASSPRGNWNYGYTF	TGTGCCAGCAGCCCACGTGGCAACTGGAACTATGGCTACACCTTC
.	TRBV9	TRBJ1-3	15	.	CASSADLGSGNTIYF	TGTGCCAGCAGCGCCGACCTTGGCTCTGGAAACACCATATATTTT
.	TRBV6-6	TRBJ1-3	14	TRBD1	CASSYGTGRNTIYF	TGTGCCAGCAGTTACGGGACAGGGAGAAACACCATATATTTT
once	TRBV7-2	TRBJ2-7	15	.	CASSNIRTKLYEQYF	TGTGCCAGCAGCAACATTAGGACCAAACTTTACGAGCAGTACTTC
.	TRBV10-1	TRBJ2-3	14	TRBD1	CASSLTGGADTQYF	TGCGCCAGCAGTCTTACAGGGGGCGCAGATACGCAGTATTTT
once	TRBV2	TRBJ1-1	15	.	CASTPRTYMNTEAFF	TGTGCCAGCACCCCACGGACATACATGAACACTGAAGCTTTCTTT
.	TRBV5-1	TRBJ1-1	15	TRBD1	CASSFGTGGNTEAFF	TGCGCCAGCAGCTTTGGGACAGGTGGGAACACTGAAGCTTTCTTT
.	TRBV2	TRBJ1-1	13	TRBD1	CAGRQGRDTEAFF	TGTGCCGGTAGACAGGGAAGGGACACTGAAGCTTTCTTT
.	TRBV5-5	TRBJ2-3	14	TRBD1	CASSFYRGTDTQYF	TGTGCCAGCAGCTTCTACAGGGGAACAGATACGCAGTATTTT
few	TRBV14	TRBJ1-2	13	.	CASSQAGDSGYTF	TGTGCCAGCAGCCAAGCCGGGGATAGTGGCTACACCTTC
.	TRBV29-1	TRBJ1-2	12	.	CSGGMPNYGYTF	TGCAGCGGCGGGATGCCTAACTATGGCTACACCTTC
once	TRBV14	TRBJ2-3	12	.	CASSRLADTQYF	TGTGCCAGCAGCCGACTAGCAGATACGCAGTATTTT
.	TRBV4-2	TRBJ2-7	14	TRBD1	CASSQGQGDYEQYF	TGTGCCAGCAGCCAAGGACAGGGGGACTACGAGCAGTACTTC
.	TRBV5-1	TRBJ2-5	15	.	CASSLEAGLGETQYF	TGCGCCAGCAGCTTGGAAGCCGGCCTTGGGGAGACCCAGTACTTC
.	TRBV4-1	TRBJ2-1	13	TRBD2	CASSPREGNEQFF	TGCGCCAGCAGCCCTCGGGAGGGCAATGAGCAGTTCTTC
.	TRBV6-5	TRBJ2-7	15	.	CASSYLAIDSYEQYF	TGTGCCAGCAGTTACTTGGCGATAGACTCCTACGAGCAGTACTTC
.	TRBV15	TRBJ2-1	15	.	CATSLRTRLYNEQFF	TGTGCCACCAGCCTACGAACTCGACTCTACAATGAGCAGTTCTTC
few	TRBV7-9	TRBJ1-6	16	TRBD1	CASSTGLNSYNSPLHF	TGTGCCAGCTCGACAGGGCTTAACTCCTATAATTCACCCCTCCACTTT
.	TRBV30	TRBJ1-4	16	.	CAWSGPGNTLHEKLFF	TGTGCCTGGAGTGGGCCGGGAAACACGCTTCATGAAAAACTGTTTTTT
.	TRBV30	TRBJ1-3	16	.	CAWSVFGGPSGNTIYF	TGTGCCTGGAGTGTATTCGGGGGCCCCTCTGGAAACACCATATATTTT
.	TRBV19	TRBJ1-1	13	.	CASSIGGWTEAFF	TGTGCCAGTAGTATAGGGGGTTGGACTGAAGCTTTCTTT
.	TRBV18	TRBJ2-3	16	TRBD2	CASSPLAGGPGDTQYF	TGTGCCAGCTCACCCCTAGCGGGAGGGCCTGGAGATACGCAGTATTTT
.	TRBV11-2	TRBJ1-5	15	.	CASSRTPDSNQPQHF	TGTGCCAGCAGCCGGACACCGGATAGCAATCAGCCCCAGCATTTT
.	TRBV6-4	TRBJ1-1	13	.	CASSASVNTEAFF	TGTGCCAGCAGTGCATCCGTGAACACTGAAGCTTTCTTT
.	TRBV29-1	TRBJ1-4	13	.	CSVDGGGLEKLFF	TGCAGCGTTGACGGGGGGGGACTCGAAAAACTGTTTTTT
.	TRBV11-2	TRBJ1-1	13	.	CASSSRTVEGAFF	TGTGCCAGCAGCTCCAGAACCGTCGAAGGGGCTTTCTTT
once	TRBV9	TRBJ2-5	16	.	CASSPTGGGPGETQYF	TGTGCCAGCAGCCCGACTGGGGGGGGGCCCGGTGAGACCCAGTACTTC
.	TRBV6-1	TRBJ1-5	13	.	CASIRVRGQPQHF	TGTGCCAGCATTAGAGTCCGGGGTCAGCCCCAGCATTTT